A selection of T cell receptor beta chains follows, all from one sample in a study of molecular identifiers for immune sequencing clone quantification. TCRdb re-called the PCR reads with MiXCR, one entry per CDR3 protein. Here the sample spans approximately 680,000 distinct CDR3 sequences, roughly 27% being singletons. The sequenced sample was naive CD8+ T cells from blood, with Jurkat cell RNA spiked in. The source of these receptors is a human donor in good health. Some libraries in this study had Jurkat cell RNA spiked in. CDR3s include the opening cysteine and the closing phenylalanine or tryptophan. The D gene is left open where the match is weak. Size tells how often a clone was seen (once, few, many) or the class of an expanded clone, and some rows leave it out.

>once|NA|TRBV3-1|TRBJ1-4
CASSQDLVRDLIEKLYF
TGTGCCAGCAGCCAAGATCTGGTCAGGGACTTAATTGAAAAACTGTACTTT
>NA|NA|TRBV20-1|TRBJ1-2
CSARADGRRNYGYTF
TGCAGTGCTAGGGCAGATGGGCGGAGAAACTATGGCTACACCTTC
>many|TRBD1|TRBV4-2|TRBJ2-7
CASSQEPQGFSYEQYF
TGTGCCAGCAGCCAAGAGCCACAGGGGTTCTCCTACGAGCAGTACTTC
>NA|NA|TRBV3-1|TRBJ2-3
CGRRQSGKGGTDTQYF
TGTGGCCGCCGCCAGTCGGGGAAGGGCGGCACAGATACGCAGTATTTT
>few|TRBD1|TRBV20-1|TRBJ2-7
CSARLWGQGGHEQYF
TGCAGTGCTAGGTTGTGGGGACAGGGTGGCCACGAGCAGTACTTC
>few|NA|TRBV28|TRBJ1-2
CASSSGFGDGYTF
TGTGCCAGCAGTTCAGGTTTTGGGGACGGCTACACCTTC
>NA|TRBD2|TRBV6-2/TRBV6-3|TRBJ2-1
CASSYSVAGGWDEQFF
TGTGCCAGCAGTTACTCGGTTGCGGGAGGATGGGATGAGCAGTTCTTC
>many|NA|TRBV6-5|TRBJ1-1
CASSALNTEAFF
TGTGCCAGCAGTGCACTGAACACTGAAGCTTTCTTT
>few|NA|TRBV4-3|TRBJ1-4
CASSQDAGSGEKLFF
TGCGCCAGCAGCCAAGATGCAGGGTCGGGTGAAAAACTGTTTTTT
>many|TRBD1|TRBV7-6|TRBJ2-7
CASSSSTGQGRYEQYF
TGTGCCAGCAGCTCCTCAACAGGACAGGGGCGCTACGAGCAGTACTTC
>NA|TRBD2|TRBV19|TRBJ2-1
CASSAVAGAYNEQFF
TGTGCCAGTAGTGCGGTAGCGGGGGCTTACAATGAGCAGTTCTTC
>NA|NA|TRBV4-3|TRBJ1-1
CASSQFVWGTEAFF
TGCGCCAGCAGCCAATTCGTGTGGGGCACTGAAGCTTTCTTT
>many|TRBD2|TRBV6-5|TRBJ2-3
CASSYSRTSGITDTQYF
TGTGCCAGCAGTTACTCGAGGACTAGCGGAATCACAGATACGCAGTATTTT
>NA|NA|TRBV19|TRBJ2-2
CASTPGIMNTGELFF
TGTGCCAGTACTCCCGGGATAATGAACACCGGGGAGCTGTTTTTT
>many|NA|TRBV2|TRBJ1-1
CASSEHPGVEAFF
TGTGCCAGCAGTGAACATCCGGGAGTTGAAGCTTTCTTT
>few|TRBD1|TRBV19|TRBJ1-1
CASSPRKGQRNTEAFF
TGTGCCAGTAGTCCTCGGAAGGGACAGCGGAACACTGAAGCTTTCTTT
>NA|NA|TRBV19|TRBJ2-7
CASSSPEQGAYEQYF
TGTGCCAGTAGTAGCCCAGAACAGGGCGCCTACGAGCAGTACTTC
>NA|NA|TRBV4-3|TRBJ1-1
CASSQVPHVEAFF
TGCGCCAGCAGCCAAGTCCCCCATGTTGAGGCTTTCTTT
>NA|NA|TRBV4-2|TRBJ1-2
CASSPRGTASPLSYTF
TGTGCCAGCAGCCCGAGGGGGACTGCATCGCCATTAAGCTACACCTTC
>NA|TRBD2|TRBV6-5|TRBJ2-7
CASSSRGGTNPIPYEQYF
TGTGCCAGCAGTTCCCGGGGGGGAACGAACCCTATTCCCTACGAGCAGTACTTC
>many|NA|TRBV5-1|TRBJ2-2
CASSLGYWSTRMNTGELFF
TGCGCCAGCAGCTTGGGCTATTGGAGTACCCGGATGAACACCGGGGAGCTGTTTTTT
>NA|NA|TRBV12-3/TRBV12-4|TRBJ2-6
CASSFQAPGKPLSGANILPF
TGTGCCAGCAGTTTTCAGGCACCGGGAAAGCCACTCTCTGGGGCCAACATCCTGCCTTTC
>NA|NA|TRBV5-3|TRBJ2-1
CASSPGTANNEQFF
TGTGCCAGCAGCCCCGGGACGGCCAACAATGAGCAGTTCTTC
>NA|NA|TRBV20-1|TRBJ2-1
CSARFSEGHLYNEQFF
TGCAGTGCTAGATTTTCTGAAGGGCACCTCTACAATGAGCAGTTCTTC
>few|NA|TRBV30|TRBJ2-6
CAWSLGVGANVLTF
TGTGCCTGGAGTTTGGGGGTAGGGGCCAACGTCCTGACTTTC
>NA|NA|TRBV27|TRBJ1-1
CASSPGQSTEAFF
TGTGCCAGCAGCCCCGGACAGTCCACTGAAGCTTTCTTT
>many|NA|TRBV29-1|TRBJ2-2
CSVETRTVDTGELFF
TGCAGCGTTGAAACTAGAACCGTAGACACCGGGGAGCTGTTTTTT
>NA|NA|TRBV7-9|TRBJ2-7
CASSLIRWGQGTYEQYF
TGTGCCAGCAGCTTAATCCGTTGGGGCCAGGGGACCTACGAGCAGTACTTC
>NA|TRBD1|TRBV28|TRBJ2-7
CASGSSGGEQYF
TGTGCCAGCGGTTCCTCAGGGGGCGAGCAGTACTTC
>NA|NA|TRBV11-2|TRBJ2-7
CASSLSWSGTRHSYEQYF
TGTGCCAGCAGCTTATCCTGGTCTGGGACACGACACTCCTACGAGCAGTACTTC
>NA|NA|TRBV4-1|TRBJ2-3
CASGPGPVSTATQYF
TGCGCCAGCGGCCCCGGGCCTGTTAGCACCGCTACGCAGTATTTT
>many|NA|TRBV27|TRBJ2-7
CASSSRTEQYF
TGTGCCAGCAGTTCTCGGACCGAGCAGTACTTC
>many|TRBD2|TRBV11-2|TRBJ2-3
CASSYIAGGTTDTQYF
TGTGCCAGCAGCTACATAGCGGGAGGAACCACAGATACGCAGTATTTT
>NA|NA|TRBV28|TRBJ2-1
CASTTTSFNEQFF
TGTGCCAGCACCACGACAAGCTTCAATGAGCAGTTCTTC
>once|TRBD1|TRBV19|TRBJ1-2
CASTQSRASDRGNSHYGYTF
TGTGCCAGTACCCAGTCGAGGGCATCGGACAGGGGGAACTCCCACTATGGCTACACCTTC
>many|NA|TRBV27|TRBJ2-3
CASSLSPRLDTQYF
TGTGCCAGCAGTTTAAGCCCCCGGTTAGATACGCAGTATTTT
>NA|NA|TRBV3-1|TRBJ1-1
CASSQGAGGSTEAFF
TGTGCCAGCAGCCAAGGGGCGGGGGGCAGCACTGAAGCTTTCTTT
>few|NA|TRBV27|TRBJ2-7
CASSLMGPSSYEQYF
TGTGCCAGCAGTTTGATGGGGCCCAGCTCCTACGAGCAGTACTTC
>NA|NA|TRBV10-3|TRBJ2-5
CATQEGSRETQYF
TGTGCCACTCAAGAGGGCAGCCGAGAGACCCAGTACTTC
>few|NA|TRBV9|TRBJ2-1
CASSVGGGTSHEQFF
TGTGCCAGCAGCGTAGGTGGGGGCACCTCTCATGAGCAGTTCTTC
>many|NA|TRBV25-1|TRBJ2-7
CASSDRYPGGGSTYEQYF
TGTGCCAGCAGTGACCGCTACCCCGGGGGAGGTAGCACCTACGAGCAGTACTTC
>NA|NA|TRBV7-9|TRBJ2-3
CASSPTTGPNTDTQYF
TGTGCCAGCAGCCCCACGACAGGACCCAACACAGATACGCAGTATTTT
>few|TRBD2|TRBV29-1|TRBJ2-7
CSAGGGTHSYEQYF
TGCAGCGCTGGGGGGGGGACCCACTCCTACGAGCAGTACTTC
>NA|TRBD2|TRBV19|TRBJ2-2
CASSTIRAGGSTNTGELFF
TGTGCCAGTAGTACGATCCGAGCGGGAGGGTCGACGAACACCGGGGAGCTGTTTTTT
>NA|NA|TRBV7-9|TRBJ2-1
CASSPTVVSYNEQFF
TGTGCCAGCAGCCCTACAGTTGTTTCCTACAATGAGCAGTTCTTC
>NA|NA|TRBV30|TRBJ1-2
CAWRGVFYGYTF
TGTGCCTGGAGAGGGGTTTTTTATGGCTACACCTTC
>NA|NA|TRBV12-3/TRBV12-4|TRBJ2-7
CASGGDEQHF
TGTGCCAGCGGTGGGGACGAGCAGCACTTC
>once|NA|TRBV4-3|TRBJ2-5
CASSQAFTEEMETQYF
TGCGCCAGCAGCCAAGCGTTCACTGAGGAGATGGAGACCCAGTACTTC
>NA|TRBD2|TRBV4-2|TRBJ2-7
CASSQGRAGGYEQYF
TGTGCCAGCAGCCAGGGGCGAGCGGGAGGCTACGAGCAGTACTTC